These 11 T cell receptor beta chains were sequenced from one sample in a study of blood T cell repertoires in COVID-19. Profiling relied on immunoSEQ multiplex PCR, and the TCRdb table lists in-frame clones only, not all of them. Altogether approximately 460,000 clones are present, roughly nine tenths being singletons, with the ten largest covering around 0.92%. The material sequenced was peripheral blood. The receptors shown here come from a man aged 18 to 30 with COVID-19, enrolled during active disease.

This chain uses TRBV6-2 or TRBV6-3 with TRBJ1-5; TRBD1 agrees at 10 bases. The CDR3 is 18 amino acids. Germline V CDR1 and CDR2: MNHEY, SVGEGT. J lost 1 base, V lost 2 bases, and 8 bases had no gene match. CDR3 nucleotide sequence: TGTGCCAGCAGTTACGGGACAGGGGAGGTCGGCAGCAATCAGCCCCAGCATTTT. Protein product: CASSYGTGEVGSNQPQHF.

V and J are TRBV7-9 and TRBJ1-1, with a tentative D call TRBD1 (5 bases). This CDR3 spans 13 amino acids. V lost 5 bases and J 1 base, leaving 8 bases between the germline ends. The germline CDR1 and CDR2 sequences are SEHNR and FQNEAQ (reference sequence). The CDR3 loop reads CASSHTGNTEAFF. As DNA, the CDR3 is TGTGCCAGCAGCCATACAGGGAACACTGAAGCTTTCTTT.

V and J are TRBV5-1 and TRBJ2-1; 9 nucleotides line up with TRBD2. Germline-derived CDR1 and CDR2 are SGHRS and YFSETQ. After removal of 0 bases from V and 7 bases from J, the junction contained 8 bases not matched to a gene. The CDR3 contains 16 residues. The chain's CDR3 is CASSLAGLAGWNEQFF. CDR3 coding DNA: TGCGCCAGCAGCTTGGCCGGGCTAGCGGGGTGGAATGAGCAGTTCTTC.

V gene TRBV7-9 combines with J gene TRBJ2-2, with TRBD2 identical over 7 bases. Unmatched junction bases numbered 16, after V lost 11 bases and J lost 7 bases. Germline V gene lookup returns CDR1 SEHNR and CDR2 FQNEAQ (reference sequence). This CDR3 region has 15 residues. The CDR3 protein is CAGRSSGAGVGELFF. CDR3 nucleotides: TGTGCCGGTCGCAGCTCGGGCGCGGGGGTCGGGGAGCTGTTTTTT.

The V call is TRBV6-2 or TRBV6-3, the J call TRBJ2-1; the D gene is possibly TRBD2 (6 bases). The germline CDR1 and CDR2 sequences are MNHEY and SVGEGT. CDR3 length equals 14 residues. V lost 3 bases, J lost 3 bases, and 9 bases lay in between. Written as DNA, the CDR3 is TGTGCCAGCAGTTATGGAGGGAGCTACAATGAGCAGTTCTTC. It yields the protein CASSYGGSYNEQFF.

V gene TRBV11-3 combines with J gene TRBJ2-5; D unresolved. The CDR3 has 12 residues. Between the trimmed V and J ends, which lost 0 bases and 9 bases, there was a span of 8 bases. Germline loops: CDR1 SGHNT, CDR2 YENEEA. The CDR3 DNA sequence: TGTGCCAGCAGCTTAGAGCGCACGGCCCAGTACTTC. Translating it yields CASSLERTAQYF.

J is TRBJ1-2 and V is TRBV5-1; maybe TRBD1 (6 bases). This CDR3 contains 15 residues. The V end lost 0 bases, the J end lost 4 bases, and 13 bases lay between the germline ends. The germline CDR1 and CDR2 sequences are SGHRS and YFSETQ. The CDR3 loop reads CASSLVPGDGYGYTF. The CDR3 coding sequence is TGCGCCAGCAGCTTGGTGCCAGGGGACGGCTATGGCTACACCTTC. Full variable domain (outside the CDR3, taken from reference TRBV5-1 and TRBJ1-2): KAGVTQTPRYLIKTRGQQVTLSCSPISGHRSVSWYQQTPGQGLQFLFEYFSETQRNKGNFPGRFSGRQFSNSRSEMNVSTLELGDSALYLCASSLVPGDGYGYTFGSGTRLTVV.

A note on this clone: The identical CDR3 is also encoded by other nucleotide sequences in the sample. V is TRBV5-1 and J is TRBJ2-5; D call uncertain. From germline, CDR1 is SGHRS and CDR2 YFSETQ. CDR3 length: 13 residues. V shed 4 bases and J shed 5 bases, with 12 bases lying between them. This CDR3 is CASSLPGKETQYF. The CDR3 DNA is TGCGCCAGCAGCCTGCCAGGAAAGGAGACCCAGTACTTC.

This chain connects TRBV5-1 to TRBJ1-1; D may be TRBD1 (5 bases). The CDR3 contains 16 residues. Trimming pared 4 bases from V and 0 bases from J, leaving 16 bases between. The germline CDR1 and CDR2 sequences are SGHRS and YFSETQ. The CDR3 loop is CASSPEAGGMNTEAFF. Here the CDR3 DNA reads TGCGCCAGCAGCCCAGAAGCCGGGGGAATGAACACTGAAGCTTTCTTT.

The J gene is TRBJ2-3, the V gene TRBV6-4; unclear D gene. Germline CDR1 MRHNA, CDR2 SNTAGT. The V gene lost 0 bases and the J gene lost 4 bases, with 8 bases spanning the gap. CDR3 length equals 14 residues. The CDR3 loop reads CASSDSAGPDTQYF. CDR3 DNA: TGTGCCAGCAGTGACTCAGCAGGCCCAGATACGCAGTATTTT.

The J gene is TRBJ2-7, the V gene TRBV6-5; 9 nucleotides align to TRBD1. The CDR3 is 15 amino acids. Germline V gene data show CDR1 as MNHEY and CDR2 as SVGAGI. The V gene end was trimmed by 6 bases and the J gene end by 5 bases; junction bases not matched to a gene: 11. The CDR3 DNA follows: TGTGCCAGCAGGGCCGGGACAGGGACTCGGGACGAGCAGTACTTC. Translated: CASRAGTGTRDEQYF.